This TCR beta chain originates from a study of blood T cell repertoires in COVID-19 (dated by TCRdb to the early 2020s). Study-wide context: Samples from collaborators originated in the United States, Italy and Spain and spanned both the acute and convalescent phases of COVID-19. Subjects who had been exposed to COVID-19, were actively infected with it, or had recovered from it provided the deeply sampled blood TCRbeta repertoires that made up the dataset. The material from the prospective study consisted of cDNA or gDNA derived from T cells, B-cell-depleted T cells, or PBMCs. Samples came from the ongoing ImmuneRACE study (first 160 participants) plus 1,254 subjects from 6 global collaborators. Where HLA class I and class II types were available, the types were taken from metadata supplied by the sample provider, not from assay-based typing. Sample metadata almost always included a de-identified subject ID, COVID-19 status, age in years and sex. A freely available public database, intended as a resource for researchers studying the immune response to SARS-CoV-2, is where the repertoires were released. Findings and caveats that apply to the study as a whole: The amount of clinical and demographic metadata varied by source and participant and was provided uncurated.

V and J are truncated by 6 bases and 4 bases respectively, leaving an intervening sequence of 10 bases. The CDR3 goes from the cysteine to the phenylalanine over 13 residues. The CDR3 DNA has 39 bases and is translated from base 1. TCRbeta CDR3 regions were amplified from genomic DNA using the immunoSEQ Assay, a bias-controlled multiplex PCR. From the authors' description of their analysis: Within the assay, amplification of reference gene primers was used to estimate how many nucleated cells each sample contained. To quantify the absolute abundance of each unique TCRbeta CDR3 rearrangement, sequence reads were collapsed and filtered. Productive Simpson clonality was computed per sample as the square root of Simpson's diversity index over productive rearrangements. Here the immuneACCESS table is served through TCRdb, limited to in-frame sequences with V and J called. Missing clones are a known gap in these copies; in checked studies unresolved V genes cover under half, and the rest lacks a known reason. The V and J calls and clone size were taken over from that table, and D and trimming were inferred from the DNA. The sample table lists around 45,000 clones, under 85% of them with a count of one. The ten largest clonotypes hold roughly 8.2% of the sample.

The count of this clone is one. Its antigen remains unidentified. Base quality data are lacking; no much larger clone is found one base away. Whole blood was collected in K2EDTA tubes by collaborating institutions according to the institutions' own protocols. For TCRbeta analysis, collaborator samples were shipped as frozen whole blood, as isolated PBMCs, or as DNA extracted from either sample type. The sequencing input was peripheral blood. The receptor comes from an elderly man in a cohort sampled during active COVID-19. The sequence is built from TRBV12-3 or TRBV12-4 and TRBJ1-3; D gene: possibly TRBD1, on 6 matching bases. CDR3 sequence: CASSPTGGNTIYF. Here is the DNA: TGTGCCAGCAGCCCTACAGGGGGAAACACCATATATTTT.